The sequence of this TCR beta chain was determined in a study of shared clonotypes between healthy human individuals. Cells designated naive CD8 were CD45RO-negative and were positively selected for CCR7, with terminally differentiated effector memory CD45RA+ cells excluded. About this clone: Its antigen remains unidentified.

Trimming removed 4 bases at V and 15 bases at J, with 23 bases between. Germline lookup yields CDR1 SGHRS and CDR2 YFSETQ. The length of the CDR3 is 14 residues. Study conclusions and caveats: Though the depth was large, rarefaction showed that sorted-subset sequencing was incomplete.

Sequencing used immunoSEQ multiplex PCR; TCRdb keeps in-frame clones, though not all of them. The table includes about 1.9 million clones, around 95% detected once. This TCR derives from a man younger than 35 in good health. Some clones in this sample may be carry-over from other donors' samples. The chain couples TRBV5-1 to TRBJ2-1; D is perhaps TRBD2 (5 bases). The sample was naive CD8+ T cells from PBMCs. The CDR3 is CASSLKIKDGNRFF. The CDR3 region has the DNA TGCGCCAGCAGCCTAAAAATTAAGGACGGGAACCGGTTCTTC.